This TCR beta chain comes out of a study of shared clonotypes between healthy human individuals. Germline CDR1 and CDR2: SGHRS and YFSETQ. Trimming took 0 bases from V and 4 from J, leaving 10 bases between them. The CDR3 loop spans 14 amino acids. The method was immunoSEQ multiplex PCR; TCRdb's version includes in-frame clones alone and lacks a portion of them. The sample includes approximately 1.5 million clones, around 98% seen only once; the top ten take less than 0.55%. Sequenced material: naive CD4+ T cells sorted from blood. Regarding subset: CD45RA+ positively selected. The TCR comes from a man between 25 and 39 years old in good health. The J gene is TRBJ2-5, the V gene TRBV5-1, with a weak D call TRBD2 (6 bases). The CDR3 DNA reads as TGCGCCAGCAGCTTGGATCCGGGAGTAGAGACCCAGTACTTC. It specifies CASSLDPGVETQYF.